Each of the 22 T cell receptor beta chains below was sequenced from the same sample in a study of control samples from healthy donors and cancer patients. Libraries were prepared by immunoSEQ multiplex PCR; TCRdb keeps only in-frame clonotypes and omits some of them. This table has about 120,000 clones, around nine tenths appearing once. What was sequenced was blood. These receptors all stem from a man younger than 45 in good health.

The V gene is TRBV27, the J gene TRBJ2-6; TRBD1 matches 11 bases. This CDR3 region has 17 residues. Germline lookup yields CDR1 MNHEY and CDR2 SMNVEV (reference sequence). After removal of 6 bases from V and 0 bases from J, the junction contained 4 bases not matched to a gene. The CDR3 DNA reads TGTGCCAGCAGGCCGGGACAGGGGGTCTCTGGGGCCAACGTCCTGACTTTC. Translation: CASRPGQGVSGANVLTF.

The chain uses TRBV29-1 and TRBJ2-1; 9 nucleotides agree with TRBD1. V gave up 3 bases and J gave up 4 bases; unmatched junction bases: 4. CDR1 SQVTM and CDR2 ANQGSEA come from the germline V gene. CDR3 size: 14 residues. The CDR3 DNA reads TGCAGCGTTGATAAAGGGACAGGGTACAATGAGCAGTTCTTC. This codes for CSVDKGTGYNEQFF.

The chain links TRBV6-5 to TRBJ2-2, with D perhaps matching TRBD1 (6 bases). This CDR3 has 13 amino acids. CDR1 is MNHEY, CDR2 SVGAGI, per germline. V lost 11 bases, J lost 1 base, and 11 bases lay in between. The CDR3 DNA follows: TGTGCCGCCTACAGGGAGAACACCGGGGAGCTGTTTTTT. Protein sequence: CAAYRENTGELFF.

CDR3 amino acids: CASRTGLQGNEQYV. CDR3 nucleotides: TGTGCCAGCAGGACAGGGCTTCAAGGGAACGAGCAGTACGTC. The chain uses TRBV6-5 and TRBJ2-7; 7 nucleotides align to TRBD1. V lost 6 bases and J lost 5; bases outside the gene matches: 10. The CDR3 extends over 14 amino acids. Germline V gives CDR1 MNHEY, CDR2 SVGAGI.

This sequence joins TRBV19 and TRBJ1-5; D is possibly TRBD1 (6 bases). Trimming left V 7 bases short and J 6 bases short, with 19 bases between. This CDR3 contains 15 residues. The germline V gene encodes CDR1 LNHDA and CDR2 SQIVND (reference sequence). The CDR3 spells CASTVAGGGGQPQHF. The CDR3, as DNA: TGTGCCAGTACCGTAGCGGGGGGGGGCGGTCAGCCCCAGCATTTT.

The CDR3 bases are TGTGCCACCAGCCGAGCTGGAAACACCATATATTTT. It specifies CATSRAGNTIYF. The chain joins TRBV15 to TRBJ1-3; D remains unclear. V lost 5 bases and J lost 2, with 4 bases in between. This CDR3 region has 12 residues. CDR1 is LNHNV and CDR2 is YYDKDF in the germline V gene (reference sequence).

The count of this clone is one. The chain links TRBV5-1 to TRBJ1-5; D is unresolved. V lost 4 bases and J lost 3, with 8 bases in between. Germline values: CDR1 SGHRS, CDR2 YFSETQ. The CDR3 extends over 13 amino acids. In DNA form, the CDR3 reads TGCGCCAGCAGCATAAGTGACAATCAGCCCCAGCATTTT. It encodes CASSISDNQPQHF. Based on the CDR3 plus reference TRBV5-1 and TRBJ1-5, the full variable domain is KAGVTQTPRYLIKTRGQQVTLSCSPISGHRSVSWYQQTPGQGLQFLFEYFSETQRNKGNFPGRFSGRQFSNSRSEMNVSTLELGDSALYLCASSISDNQPQHFGDGTRLSIL.

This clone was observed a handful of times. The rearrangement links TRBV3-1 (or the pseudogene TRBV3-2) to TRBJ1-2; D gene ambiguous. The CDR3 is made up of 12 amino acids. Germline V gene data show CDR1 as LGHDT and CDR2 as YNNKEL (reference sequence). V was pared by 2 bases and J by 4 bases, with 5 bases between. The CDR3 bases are TGTGCCAGCAGCCAACAGCCCTATGGCTACACCTTC. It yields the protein CASSQQPYGYTF.

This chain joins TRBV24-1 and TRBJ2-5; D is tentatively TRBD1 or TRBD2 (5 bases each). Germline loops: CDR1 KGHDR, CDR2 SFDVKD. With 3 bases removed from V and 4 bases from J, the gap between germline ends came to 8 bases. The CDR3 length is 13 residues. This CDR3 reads CATSDGGRETQYF. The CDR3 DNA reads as TGTGCCACCAGTGATGGGGGACGAGAGACCCAGTACTTC.

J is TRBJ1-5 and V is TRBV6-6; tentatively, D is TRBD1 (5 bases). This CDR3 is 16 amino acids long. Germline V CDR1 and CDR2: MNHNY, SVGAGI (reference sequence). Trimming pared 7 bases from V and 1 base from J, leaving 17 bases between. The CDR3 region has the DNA TGTGCCAGCACCCACGGGGCGGGACCGAGCAATCAGCCCCAGCATTTT. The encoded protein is CASTHGAGPSNQPQHF.

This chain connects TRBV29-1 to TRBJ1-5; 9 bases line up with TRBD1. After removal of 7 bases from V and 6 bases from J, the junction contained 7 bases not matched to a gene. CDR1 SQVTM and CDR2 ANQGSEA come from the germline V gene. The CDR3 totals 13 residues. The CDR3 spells CSAGQGHGQPQHF. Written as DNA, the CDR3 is TGCAGCGCGGGACAGGGCCATGGTCAGCCCCAGCATTTT.

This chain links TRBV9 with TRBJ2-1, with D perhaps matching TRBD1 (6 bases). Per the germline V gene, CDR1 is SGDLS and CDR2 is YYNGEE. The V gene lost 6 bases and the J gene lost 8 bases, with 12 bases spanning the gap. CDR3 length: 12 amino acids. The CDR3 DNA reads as TGTGCCAGCATTAGGGGGAAATATGAGCAGTTCTTC. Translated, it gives CASIRGKYEQFF.

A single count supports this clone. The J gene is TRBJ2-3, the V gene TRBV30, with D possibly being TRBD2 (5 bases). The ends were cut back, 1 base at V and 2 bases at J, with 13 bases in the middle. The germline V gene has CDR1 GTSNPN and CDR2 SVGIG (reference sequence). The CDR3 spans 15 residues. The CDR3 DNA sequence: TGTGCCTGGAGTGCCGCCGGGGTGCACACAGATACGCAGTATTTT. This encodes CAWSAAGVHTDTQYF. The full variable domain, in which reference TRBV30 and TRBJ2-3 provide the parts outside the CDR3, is SQTIHQWPATLVQPVGSPLSLECTVEGTSNPNLYWYRQAAGRGLQLLFYSVGIGQISSEVPQNLSASRPQDRQFILSSKKLLLSDSGFYLCAWSAAGVHTDTQYFGPGTRLTVL.

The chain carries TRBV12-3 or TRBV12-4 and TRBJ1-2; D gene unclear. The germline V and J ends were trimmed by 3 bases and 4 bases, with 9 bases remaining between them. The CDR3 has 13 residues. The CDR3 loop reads CASSLHGVYGYTF. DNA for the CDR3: TGTGCCAGCAGTTTGCACGGCGTCTATGGCTACACCTTC.

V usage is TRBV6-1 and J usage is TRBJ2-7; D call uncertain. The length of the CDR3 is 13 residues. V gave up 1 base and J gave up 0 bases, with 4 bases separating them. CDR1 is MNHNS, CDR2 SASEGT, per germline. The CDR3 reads CASSEGYSYEQYV. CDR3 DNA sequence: TGTGCCAGCAGTGAAGGATACTCCTACGAGCAGTACGTC.

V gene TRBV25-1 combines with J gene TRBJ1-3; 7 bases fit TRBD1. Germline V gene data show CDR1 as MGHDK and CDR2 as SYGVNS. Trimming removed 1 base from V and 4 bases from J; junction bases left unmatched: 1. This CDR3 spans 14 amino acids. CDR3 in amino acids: CASSEWGQGNTIYF. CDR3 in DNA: TGTGCCAGCAGTGAATGGGGACAGGGAAACACCATATATTTT.

The CDR3 DNA reads TGTGCCATCACCGATCAGGGAACTGAAGCTTTCTTT. This gives the protein CAITDQGTEAFF. The V and J genes are TRBV10-3 and TRBJ1-1; D might be TRBD1 (5 bases). The CDR3 has 12 amino acids. CDR1 ENHRY and CDR2 SYGVKD come from the germline V gene. V lost 7 bases, J lost 5 bases, and 11 bases lay in between.

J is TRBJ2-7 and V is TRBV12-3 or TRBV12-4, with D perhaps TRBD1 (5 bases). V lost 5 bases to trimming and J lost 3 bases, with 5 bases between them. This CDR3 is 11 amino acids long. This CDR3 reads CASSQGYEQYF. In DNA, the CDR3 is TGTGCCAGCAGTCAGGGCTACGAGCAGTACTTC.

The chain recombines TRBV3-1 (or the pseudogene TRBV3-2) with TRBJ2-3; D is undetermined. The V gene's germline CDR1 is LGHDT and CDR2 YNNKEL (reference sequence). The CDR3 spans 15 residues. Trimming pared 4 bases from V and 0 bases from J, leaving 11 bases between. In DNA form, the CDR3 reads TGTGCCAGCAGCCTTCGAGGTACTAGCACAGATACGCAGTATTTT. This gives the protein CASSLRGTSTDTQYF.

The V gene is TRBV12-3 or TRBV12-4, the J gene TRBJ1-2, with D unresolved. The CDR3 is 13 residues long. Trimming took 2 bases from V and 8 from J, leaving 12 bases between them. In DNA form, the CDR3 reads TGTGCCAGCAGTTTAAGGCGGGGTTACGGCTACACCTTC. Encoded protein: CASSLRRGYGYTF.

DNA for the CDR3: TGCGCCAGCAGGGTAAGACGGGGCGCAACCTACGAGCAGTACGTC. Residues: CASRVRRGATYEQYV. This chain connects TRBV10-1 to TRBJ2-7, with D possibly being TRBD1 or TRBD2 (5 bases each). Trimming removed 6 bases at V and 2 bases at J, with 17 bases between. This CDR3 is 15 amino acids long. Germline CDR1 reads WNHNN; CDR2 reads SYGVQD (reference sequence).

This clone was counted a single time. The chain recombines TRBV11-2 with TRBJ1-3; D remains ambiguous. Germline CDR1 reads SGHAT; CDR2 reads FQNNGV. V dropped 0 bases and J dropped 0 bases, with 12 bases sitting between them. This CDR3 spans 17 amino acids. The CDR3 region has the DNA TGTGCCAGCAGCTTAGAGAGGGTTCGGGGCTCTGGAAACACCATATATTTT. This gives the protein CASSLERVRGSGNTIYF. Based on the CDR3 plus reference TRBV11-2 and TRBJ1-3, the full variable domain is EAGVAQSPRYKIIEKRQSVAFWCNPISGHATLYWYQQILGQGPKLLIQFQNNGVVDDSQLPKDRFSAERLKGVDSTLKIQPAKLEDSAVYLCASSLERVRGSGNTIYFGEGSWLTVV.